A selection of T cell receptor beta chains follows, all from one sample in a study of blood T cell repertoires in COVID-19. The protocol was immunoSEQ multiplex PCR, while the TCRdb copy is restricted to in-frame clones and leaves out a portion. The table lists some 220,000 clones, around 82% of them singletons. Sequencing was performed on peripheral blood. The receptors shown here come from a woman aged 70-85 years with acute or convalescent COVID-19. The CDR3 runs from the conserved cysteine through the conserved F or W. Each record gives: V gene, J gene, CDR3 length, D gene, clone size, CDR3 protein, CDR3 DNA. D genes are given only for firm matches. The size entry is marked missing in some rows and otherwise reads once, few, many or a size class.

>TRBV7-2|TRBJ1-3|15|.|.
CASSLSGGAGNTIYF
TGTGCCAGCAGCTTAAGCGGCGGGGCTGGAAACACCATATATTTT
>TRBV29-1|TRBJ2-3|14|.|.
CSVRGAGFEDTQYF
TGCAGCGTTCGGGGGGCAGGGTTCGAAGATACGCAGTATTTT
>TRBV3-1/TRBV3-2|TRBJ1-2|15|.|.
CASSQGVAGKYGYTF
TGTGCCAGCAGCCAAGGGGTCGCAGGGAAGTATGGCTACACCTTC
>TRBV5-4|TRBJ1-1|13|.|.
CASSPDFNTEAFF
TGTGCCAGCAGCCCGGACTTCAACACTGAAGCTTTCTTT
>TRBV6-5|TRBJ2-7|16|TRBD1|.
CASSYSRTGTFYEQYF
TGTGCCAGCAGTTACTCGAGGACAGGGACCTTCTACGAGCAGTACTTC
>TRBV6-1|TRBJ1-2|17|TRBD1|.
CASSARGSGTGYYGYTF
TGTGCCAGCAGTGCTCGGGGCTCCGGGACAGGGTACTATGGCTACACCTTC
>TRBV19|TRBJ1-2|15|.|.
CASSTPGGFGYGYTF
TGTGCCAGTAGTACCCCCGGGGGGTTCGGCTATGGCTACACCTTC
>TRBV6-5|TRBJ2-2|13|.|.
CASLRSRTGELFF
TGTGCCAGCCTGAGGTCGCGCACCGGGGAGCTGTTTTTT
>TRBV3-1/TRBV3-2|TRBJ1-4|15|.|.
CASTGQTRPVEKLFF
TGTGCCAGCACCGGACAGACCCGCCCTGTTGAAAAACTGTTTTTT
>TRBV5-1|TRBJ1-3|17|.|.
CASSPLGAGYSGNTIYF
TGCGCCAGCAGCCCCCTGGGGGCAGGATACTCTGGAAACACCATATATTTT
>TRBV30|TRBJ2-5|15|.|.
CAWGDSLSGQETQYF
TGTGCCTGGGGGGACTCCCTTTCAGGGCAAGAGACCCAGTACTTC
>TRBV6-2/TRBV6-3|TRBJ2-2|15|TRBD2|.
CASSGTSGNTGELFF
TGTGCCAGCAGCGGGACTAGCGGGAACACCGGGGAGCTGTTTTTT
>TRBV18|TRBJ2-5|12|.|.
CASSPNGETQYF
TGTGCCAGCTCACCTAACGGAGAGACCCAGTACTTC
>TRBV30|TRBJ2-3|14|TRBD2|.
CAWSFGGRTDTQYF
TGTGCCTGGAGCTTCGGGGGGAGGACAGATACGCAGTATTTT
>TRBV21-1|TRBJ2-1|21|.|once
CASSKPLLDREPQAGHGEQFF
TGTGCCAGCAGCAAGCCTCTTTTGGACAGGGAACCACAGGCCGGACACGGTGAGCAGTTCTTC
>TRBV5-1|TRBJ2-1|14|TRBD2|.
CASSLGAGAQEEFF
TGCGCCAGCAGCTTGGGAGCGGGGGCCCAGGAAGAGTTCTTC
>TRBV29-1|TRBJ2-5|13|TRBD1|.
CSARTGGSETQYF
TGCAGCGCCCGGACAGGGGGTTCAGAGACCCAGTACTTC
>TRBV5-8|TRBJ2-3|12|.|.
CASSSDSHTQYF
TGTGCCAGCAGCTCGGACTCACATACGCAGTATTTT
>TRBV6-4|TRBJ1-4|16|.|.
CASRQPWTWGEEKLFF
TGTGCCAGCAGACAACCATGGACGTGGGGCGAAGAAAAACTGTTTTTT
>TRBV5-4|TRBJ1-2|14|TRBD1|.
CASSLGQGRNGYTF
TGTGCCAGCAGCCTGGGACAGGGGAGGAATGGCTACACCTTC